Below, 29 T cell receptor beta chains from the same sample are listed, as sequenced in a study of T-cell reconstitution after alpha-beta-depleted transplantation in children. The TCRbeta library was prepared with unique molecular identifiers. TCRdb recomputed calls from the PCR reads with MiXCR, one row per CDR3 protein. Here the sample spans about 980,000 distinct CDR3 sequences, roughly 29% being singletons. Specimen: PBMCs, mostly from graft donor cells, collected 360 days after TCRalphabeta/CD19-depleted stem cell transplant. Receptors originate from a boy younger than two who had a stem cell transplant for SCID, so the T cells may come from the graft donor.

This clonotype was seen more than once but under ten times. This chain links TRBV14 with TRBJ2-7, with D maybe TRBD2 (6 bases). Trimming left V 4 bases short and J 0 bases short, with 16 bases between. This CDR3 comprises 16 residues. The germline V gene encodes CDR1 SGHDN and CDR2 FVKESK. The CDR3 here is CASSPLGGLSSYEQYF. Written as DNA, the CDR3 is TGTGCCAGCAGCCCGCTGGGGGGTTTAAGCTCCTACGAGCAGTACTTC.

In its sample, this clonotype was seen once. J is TRBJ1-4 and V is TRBV27, with D uncertain. V was shortened by 3 bases and J by 5 bases, with 10 bases between the two germline ends. In germline, CDR1 is MNHEY, CDR2 SMNVEV (reference sequence). The CDR3 sequence is 14 residues long. CDR3 region: CASSFAERNEKLFF. The DNA for the CDR3 is TGTGCCAGCAGTTTTGCTGAGAGGAATGAAAAACTGTTTTTT.

J is TRBJ1-1 and V is TRBV20-1, with 8 bases aligning to TRBD1. This CDR3 has 14 residues. The V segment lost 0 bases and the J segment 4 bases; nucleotides outside the gene matches: 4. The V gene's germline CDR1 is DFQATT and CDR2 SNEGSKA (reference sequence). Here the CDR3 DNA reads TGCAGTGCTAGAGATCTACAGGGGGGCACTGAAGCTTTCTTT. It codes for CSARDLQGGTEAFF.

The chain joins TRBV20-1 to TRBJ1-5; no reliable D call. CDR1 and CDR2 (germline): DFQATT, SNEGSKA (reference sequence). V lost 1 base, J lost 1 base, and 2 bases lay in between. CDR3 length: 12 residues. The CDR3 region has the DNA TGCAGTGCTAGAGTCAGCAATCAGCCCCAGCATTTT. Translation: CSARVSNQPQHF.

This clonotype was seen just once. The chain couples TRBV5-1 to TRBJ2-2; 7 positions agree with TRBD2. J gave up 2 bases and V 4 bases, and 5 bases lay outside the gene matches. Germline V lookup: CDR1 SGHRS, CDR2 YFSETQ. There are 15 residues in the CDR3. The CDR3 sequence: CASSPIAGNTGELFF. The DNA of the CDR3 is TGCGCCAGCAGCCCAATAGCGGGTAACACCGGGGAGCTGTTTTTT.

The V and J genes are TRBV20-1 and TRBJ1-1; D remains ambiguous. V lost 7 bases, J lost 5 bases, and 11 bases lay in between. The CDR3 is made up of 11 amino acids. CDR1 DFQATT and CDR2 SNEGSKA come from the germline V gene (reference sequence). CDR3 in DNA: TGCAGTGTGGCGTTAGCAACTGAAGCTTTCTTT. It specifies CSVALATEAFF.

This clonotype has more than one count but fewer than ten. The V and J genes are TRBV3-1 and TRBJ2-5; TRBD2 might be the D (6 bases). V gave up 1 base and J gave up 2 bases, with 11 bases separating them. Germline V gives CDR1 LGHDT, CDR2 YNNKEL (reference sequence). This CDR3 region has 15 residues. The CDR3 reads CASSQGVGTQETQYF. The CDR3 nucleotides read TGTGCCAGCAGCCAAGGGGTGGGGACTCAAGAGACCCAGTACTTC.

The CDR3 bases are TGTGCCAGCAGCCAAGAATCCAGCGAGCAGTACTTC. It yields the protein CASSQESSEQYF. The J gene is TRBJ2-7, the V gene TRBV4-2, with no clear D. This CDR3 has 12 amino acids. Trimming took off 0 bases at V and 6 bases at J, with 6 bases between the two ends. Germline-derived CDR1 and CDR2 are LGHNA and YNFKEQ.

This clonotype was seen a few times. V and J are TRBV10-3 and TRBJ2-2; the match to TRBD1 covers 8 bases. CDR3 length: 16 amino acids. The V and J ends lost 0 bases and 4 bases, in that order; junction bases with no gene match: 4. The germline gives CDR1 ENHRY, CDR2 SYGVKD. CDR3 sequence: CAISESRGTGTGELFF. The CDR3, as DNA: TGTGCCATCAGTGAGTCTAGGGGGACAGGCACCGGGGAGCTGTTTTTT.

This clonotype was detected a few times. The chain has TRBV7-2 and TRBJ1-2; D is possibly TRBD1 (5 bases). The germline gives CDR1 SGHTA, CDR2 FQGNSA. The CDR3 is 15 amino acids. V was cut by 5 bases and J by 1 base, with 14 bases left in between. DNA of the CDR3: TGTGCCAGCAGCCCTGTCAAGACAGTTAACTATGGCTACACCTTC. This encodes CASSPVKTVNYGYTF.

This clonotype was picked up a small number of times. The chain joins TRBV11-2 to TRBJ2-1; perhaps TRBD1 as D (6 bases). V lost 3 bases to trimming and J lost 7 bases, with 16 bases between them. CDR3 length equals 15 residues. Germline V gene sequence: CDR1 SGHAT, CDR2 FQNNGV. In DNA, the CDR3 is TGTGCCAGCAGCTTGTGGGTTCTGGGGGCGAATGAGCAGTTCTTC. Translation: CASSLWVLGANEQFF.

The chain combines TRBV7-9 with TRBJ2-1; 8 nucleotides agree with TRBD2. This CDR3 comprises 15 residues. The V gene's germline CDR1 is SEHNR and CDR2 FQNEAQ (reference sequence). Trimming at V came to 2 bases and at J to 3 bases, leaving 3 bases not matched to a gene. This chain's CDR3 is CASSLLRGGYNEQFF. The CDR3 coding sequence is TGTGCCAGCAGCTTACTTCGGGGGGGCTACAATGAGCAGTTCTTC.

V gene TRBV6-5 combines with J gene TRBJ1-5; D gene ambiguous. The CDR3 loop spans 15 amino acids. Germline CDR1 and CDR2: MNHEY and SVGAGI. V was clipped by 0 bases and J by 3 bases, with 9 bases between them. CDR3 loop: CASSYSYMLNQPQHF. CDR3 bases: TGTGCCAGCAGTTACTCTTACATGCTCAATCAGCCCCAGCATTTT.

The V call is TRBV10-3, the J call TRBJ1-3, with 7 bases matching TRBD1. The junction had 4 bases not matched to a gene; V was cut back by 5 bases and J by 0 bases. There are 15 residues in the CDR3. The V gene's germline CDR1 is ENHRY and CDR2 SYGVKD. The CDR3 sequence is CAISQDRVSGNTIYF. In nucleotides, the CDR3 is TGTGCCATCAGTCAAGACAGGGTCTCTGGAAACACCATATATTTT.

V is TRBV7-2 and J is TRBJ1-2; 8 positions match TRBD1. After removal of 4 bases from V and 4 bases from J, the junction contained 5 bases not matched to a gene. The germline gives CDR1 SGHTA, CDR2 FQGNSA. The CDR3 sequence is 14 residues long. The CDR3 protein is CASSSTGAVYGYTF. CDR3 nucleotide sequence: TGTGCCAGCAGCTCGACAGGGGCGGTCTATGGCTACACCTTC.

The chain combines TRBV5-1 with TRBJ1-1, with 7 bases fitting TRBD1. The CDR3 is 14 amino acids. Per germline, CDR1 SGHRS and CDR2 YFSETQ. Trimming at V came to 3 bases and at J to 0 bases, leaving 2 bases not matched to a gene. The CDR3 protein is CASSWGQMNTEAFF. In DNA, the CDR3 is TGCGCCAGCAGCTGGGGACAGATGAACACTGAAGCTTTCTTT.

V and J are TRBV20-1 and TRBJ2-7; a weak D match, TRBD1 (6 bases). V was clipped by 0 bases and J by 2 bases, with 17 bases between them. This CDR3 region has 16 residues. Germline values: CDR1 DFQATT, CDR2 SNEGSKA (reference sequence). The CDR3 nucleotides are TGCAGTGCTAGAGATTCCCGGACAGCTAAAGCCTACGAGCAGTACTTC. Protein sequence: CSARDSRTAKAYEQYF.

The chain employs TRBV12-3 or TRBV12-4 and TRBJ2-1; tentative D call: TRBD2 (6 bases). The CDR3 consists of 16 residues. The ends were cut back, 4 bases at V and 4 bases at J, with 17 bases in the middle. CDR3 amino acids: CASSWLARTIYNEQFF. CDR3 nucleotide sequence: TGTGCCAGCAGTTGGCTCGCTCGGACTATTTACAATGAGCAGTTCTTC.

The chain employs TRBV4-1 and TRBJ2-5; TRBD2 agrees at 11 bases. The CDR3 contains 17 residues. V shed 1 base and J 5 bases; nucleotides not matched to a gene: 9. Per germline, CDR1 MGHRA and CDR2 YSYEKL. The CDR3 region has the DNA TGCGCCAGCAGCCAAGGGACTAGCGGGCCCCGAGGGGAGACCCAGTACTTC. It is translated as CASSQGTSGPRGETQYF.

This chain joins TRBV20-1 and TRBJ2-2, with D possibly matching TRBD2 (5 bases). Trimming removed 3 bases at V and 2 bases at J, with 10 bases between. Per germline, CDR1 DFQATT and CDR2 SNEGSKA (reference sequence). CDR3 size: 14 residues. CDR3 bases: TGCAGTGCTAGTCCGGGATATAACACCGGGGAGCTGTTTTTT. Translation gives CSASPGYNTGELFF.

This clonotype turned up a few times. The V and J genes are TRBV9 and TRBJ2-7, with 10 nucleotides matching TRBD2. This CDR3 is built from 14 residues. V was pared by 2 bases and J by 6 bases, with 5 bases of the junction left unmatched. CDR1 SGDLS and CDR2 YYNGEE come from the germline V gene. The CDR3: CASSVSGGGFEQYF. The CDR3 DNA sequence: TGTGCCAGCAGCGTCAGCGGGGGGGGCTTCGAGCAGTACTTC.

This clonotype has a handful of counts. CDR3 bases: TGTGCCAGCAGTTTCATTCCTCTAACGGCCTCCTACAATGAGCAGTTCTTC. Translating it yields CASSFIPLTASYNEQFF. This rearrangement joins TRBV7-2 to TRBJ2-1; D unclear. CDR1 is SGHTA, CDR2 FQGNSA, per germline. Deletions cut 6 bases from V and 0 bases from J, with 18 bases between. CDR3 length: 17 residues.

The V call is TRBV7-2, the J call TRBJ2-3; D gene uncertain. The CDR3 is 16 amino acids. The V gene's germline CDR1 is SGHTA and CDR2 FQGNSA. V shed 5 bases and J shed 2 bases, with 17 bases lying between them. CDR3 amino acids: CASSPLLGFDTDTQYF. DNA for the CDR3: TGTGCCAGCAGCCCCCTACTTGGATTTGACACAGATACGCAGTATTTT. Full variable domain (outside the CDR3, taken from reference TRBV7-2 and TRBJ2-3): GAGVSQSPSNKVTEKGKDVELRCDPISGHTALYWYRQSLGQGLEFLIYFQGNSAPDKSGLPSDRFSAERTGGSVSTLTIQRTQQEDSAVYLCASSPLLGFDTDTQYFGPGTRLTVL.

This clonotype was seen only a few times. V and J are TRBV18 and TRBJ2-5, with 7 bases identical to TRBD2. V lost 3 bases to trimming and J lost 9 bases; unmatched junction nucleotides: 4. This CDR3 has 12 residues. CDR1 and CDR2 (germline): KGHSH, LQKENI. This CDR3 reads CASSPGGRAQYF. In DNA form, the CDR3 reads TGTGCCAGCTCACCGGGAGGGAGAGCCCAGTACTTC.

The rearrangement uses TRBV3-1 and TRBJ2-7; tentative D call: TRBD2 (5 bases). This CDR3 contains 17 residues. The V and J ends lost 1 base and 4 bases respectively, with 20 bases between them. Per the germline V gene, CDR1 is LGHDT and CDR2 is YNNKEL (reference sequence). The CDR3 bases are TGTGCCAGCAGCCAAGCGGGGAGCGGTCGGGGATCATACGAGCAGTACTTC. This encodes CASSQAGSGRGSYEQYF.

This clonotype has just a few counts. This chain connects TRBV5-1 to TRBJ2-3, with 8 bases lining up with TRBD1. V lost 3 bases to trimming and J lost 7 bases; unmatched junction nucleotides: 7. Germline CDR1 SGHRS, CDR2 YFSETQ. This CDR3 is 14 amino acids long. The CDR3 DNA reads TGCGCCAGCAGCTCGACAGGGGATCTGAATACGCAGTATTTT. Its translation is CASSSTGDLNTQYF.

The chain recombines TRBV5-1 with TRBJ2-3, with TRBD1 matching over 8 bases. Germline V gene lookup returns CDR1 SGHRS and CDR2 YFSETQ. CDR3 length equals 16 residues. With V trimmed by 0 bases and J by 4 bases, 7 bases remained unmatched. The CDR3, as DNA: TGCGCCAGCAGCTTGGCCGGGACAGGATGGTCAGATACGCAGTATTTT. This encodes CASSLAGTGWSDTQYF.

This clonotype occurred many times. The chain is built from TRBV12-3 or TRBV12-4 and TRBJ2-1; possibly TRBD2 for D (5 bases). V was trimmed by 3 bases and J by 0 bases, leaving 9 bases between them. This CDR3 is built from 15 residues. CDR3 bases: TGTGCCAGCAGTTTCCGGAGGAGCTCCTACAATGAGCAGTTCTTC. Translated: CASSFRRSSYNEQFF.

This clonotype was counted many times. This chain connects TRBV9 to TRBJ2-1; D gene uncertain. CDR1 SGDLS and CDR2 YYNGEE come from the germline V gene. The CDR3 contains 14 residues. The V and J ends lost 0 bases and 10 bases respectively, with 14 bases between them. As DNA, the CDR3 is TGTGCCAGCAGCGTAGCAACTGCCGGAAACGAGCAGTTCTTC. Its translation: CASSVATAGNEQFF.